The present entry profiles one TCR beta chain with its context. As yet, its antigen is unknown. The sample originates from a study of cytomegalovirus exposure and HLA in healthy donors. Study observations and caveats: The investigators catalogued 164 TCR beta chains as cytomegalovirus-associated. Earlier findings revealed that most TCR beta V segments proved productive either about 90% or about 30% of the time. When a later analysis compared HLA-associated TCR beta chains with equally common others, the HLA-associated chains turned out to be more clonally expanded and to have lower generation probabilities. CMV serostatus was the only immune exposure information that was available.

Primers included in the PCR were 60 Vbeta and 13 Jbeta primers. The method was immunoSEQ multiplex PCR; TCRdb's version includes in-frame clones alone and lacks a portion of them. Altogether about 36,000 clones are present, about 72% being singletons, with the ten largest covering approximately 6.1%. The CDR3 extends over 13 amino acids. The germline V and J ends were trimmed by 2 bases and 3 bases, with 8 bases remaining between them. Germline V gene lookup returns CDR1 LNHDA and CDR2 SQIVND (reference sequence). The chain recombines TRBV19 with TRBJ2-7, with D possibly TRBD2 on 6 matching bases. Sample: PBMCs. The origin of this receptor is a man aged 30-40 years in good health and CMV-seronegative. CDR3 protein: CASSITGGYEQYF. As DNA, the CDR3 is TGTGCCAGTAGTATAACCGGGGGCTACGAGCAGTACTTC.